One sample yielded the 5 T cell receptor beta chains listed below, sequenced in a study of CXCR3 chemokines and chemotherapy response in bladder cancer. TCRdb passed the PCR reads through MiXCR, listing each CDR3 protein once. The data contain 12,000 or so distinct CDR3 sequences, under 15% of them singletons. Sampling took place from a patient whose treatment included neoadjuvant chemotherapy. All receptors come from a human donor with bladder cancer that did not respond to neoadjuvant chemotherapy.

The CDR3, as DNA: TGCAGTGTGCCGGGACAGGGGGGAGACTATGGCTACACCTTC. Translated, it gives CSVPGQGGDYGYTF. This chain uses TRBV20-1 with TRBJ1-2; 11 nucleotides line up with TRBD1. The CDR3 is 14 amino acids. In germline, CDR1 is DFQATT, CDR2 SNEGSKA (reference sequence). The V gene end was trimmed by 7 bases and the J gene end by 3 bases; junction bases not matched to a gene: 7.

This clonotype was detected only a few times. V is TRBV29-1 and J is TRBJ2-7; possible D gene TRBD1, 7 bases. V shed 2 bases and J shed 3 bases, with 17 bases lying between them. The CDR3 runs to 15 residues. Per germline, CDR1 SQVTM and CDR2 ANQGSEA. CDR3 amino acids: CSVEQGGGLGYEQYF. As DNA, the CDR3 is TGCAGCGTTGAACAAGGAGGGGGCCTCGGCTACGAGCAGTACTTC.

This clonotype was counted many times. This chain uses TRBV10-3 with TRBJ2-3; D tentatively reads TRBD1 or TRBD2 (6 bases each). Germline V lookup: CDR1 ENHRY, CDR2 SYGVKD. Trimming took 10 bases from V and 0 from J, leaving 11 bases between them. The CDR3 is 13 amino acids. This chain's CDR3 is CATAGQSTDTQYF. Written as DNA, the CDR3 is TGTGCCACTGCGGGACAAAGCACAGATACGCAGTATTTT.

The chain links TRBV7-3 to TRBJ2-5; D is unresolved. CDR3 size: 13 residues. V was cut by 2 bases and J by 2 bases, with 6 bases left in between. Germline lookup yields CDR1 SGHTA and CDR2 FQGTGA. The CDR3 protein is CASSLDHQETQYF. The CDR3 nucleotides read TGTGCCAGCAGCTTAGACCATCAAGAGACCCAGTACTTC.

Many counts were recorded for this clonotype. The chain is built from TRBV18 and TRBJ2-7; D unclear. The germline V gene encodes CDR1 KGHSH and CDR2 LQKENI. V was pared by 0 bases and J by 6 bases, with 9 bases between. The CDR3 loop spans 13 amino acids. CDR3 in amino acids: CASSPPSRSEQYF. The CDR3 DNA sequence: TGTGCCAGCTCACCACCTAGCCGCTCCGAGCAGTACTTC.